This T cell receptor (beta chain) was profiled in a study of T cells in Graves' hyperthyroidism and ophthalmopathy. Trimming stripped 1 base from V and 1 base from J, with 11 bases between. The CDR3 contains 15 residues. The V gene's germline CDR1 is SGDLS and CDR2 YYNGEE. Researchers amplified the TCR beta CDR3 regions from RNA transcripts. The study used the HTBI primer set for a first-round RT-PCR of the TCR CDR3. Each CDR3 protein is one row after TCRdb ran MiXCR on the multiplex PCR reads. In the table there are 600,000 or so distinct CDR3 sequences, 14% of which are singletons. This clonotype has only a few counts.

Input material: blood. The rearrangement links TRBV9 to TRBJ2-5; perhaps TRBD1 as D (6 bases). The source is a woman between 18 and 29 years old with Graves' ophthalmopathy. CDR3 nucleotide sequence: TGTGCCAGCAGCGTAACGGTGGGGGCCCAAGAGACCCAGTACTTC. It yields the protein CASSVTVGAQETQYF.